This T cell receptor beta chain was obtained from a study of T cells in Graves' hyperthyroidism and ophthalmopathy. Findings and limits, study-wide: In blood, most of the thyroid clonotypes expanded above 0.001 were also present.

It was RNA transcripts that yielded the amplified TCR beta CDR3 regions. The HTBI primer set served for first-round RT-PCR of the TCR CDR3. TCRdb reprocessed the multiplex PCR reads with MiXCR, giving one entry per CDR3 protein. The data hold 410,000 or so distinct CDR3 sequences, with roughly 15% observed a single time. V gave up 3 bases and J gave up 0 bases, with 8 bases separating them. This CDR3 spans 13 amino acids. Germline V gives CDR1 SQVTM, CDR2 ANQGSEA. In its sample, this clonotype was seen many times. What it binds is not known. The TCR comes from a man between 18 and 35 years old with Graves' ophthalmopathy. The V gene is TRBV29-1, the J gene TRBJ1-2; D might be TRBD1 (5 bases). Sample: blood. The CDR3 protein is CSVDDSSNYGYTF. The CDR3, as DNA: TGCAGCGTTGACGACAGCTCTAACTATGGCTACACCTTC.